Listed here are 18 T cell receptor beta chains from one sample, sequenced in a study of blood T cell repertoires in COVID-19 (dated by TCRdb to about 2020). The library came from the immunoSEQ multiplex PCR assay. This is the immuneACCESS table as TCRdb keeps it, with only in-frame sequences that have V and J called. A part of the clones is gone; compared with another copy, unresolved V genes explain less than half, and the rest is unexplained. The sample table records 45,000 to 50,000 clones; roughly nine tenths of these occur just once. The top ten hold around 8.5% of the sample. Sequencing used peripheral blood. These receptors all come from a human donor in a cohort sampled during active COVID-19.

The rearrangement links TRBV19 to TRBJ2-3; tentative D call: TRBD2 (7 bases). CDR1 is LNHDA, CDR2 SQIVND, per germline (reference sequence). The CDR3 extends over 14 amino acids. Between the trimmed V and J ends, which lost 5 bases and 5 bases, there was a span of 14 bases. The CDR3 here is CASSLEGGRDTQYF. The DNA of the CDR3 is TGTGCCAGTAGTCTGGAGGGGGGGCGAGATACGCAGTATTTT.

CDR3 DNA sequence: TGTGCCAGCAGCGACAGGGGGCGCCGGGAAGACAATGAGCAGTTCTTC. Its translation is CASSDRGRREDNEQFF. This chain joins TRBV4-2 and TRBJ2-1, with 10 bases lining up with TRBD1. V was clipped by 5 bases and J by 5 bases; unmatched bases: 9. This CDR3 has 16 residues. Germline V gives CDR1 LGHNA, CDR2 YNFKEQ.

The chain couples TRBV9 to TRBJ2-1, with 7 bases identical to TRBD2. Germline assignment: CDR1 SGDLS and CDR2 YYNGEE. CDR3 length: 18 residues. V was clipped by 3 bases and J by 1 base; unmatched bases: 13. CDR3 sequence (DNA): TGTGCCAGCAGCGGACTACTGAGACTAGCAAGTTCCTACAATGAGCAGTTCTTC. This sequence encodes CASSGLLRLASSYNEQFF.

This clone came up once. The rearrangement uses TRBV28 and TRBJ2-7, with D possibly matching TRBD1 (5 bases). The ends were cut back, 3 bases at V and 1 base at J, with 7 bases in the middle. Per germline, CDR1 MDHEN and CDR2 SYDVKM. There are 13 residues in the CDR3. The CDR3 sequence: CASSLTASYEQYF. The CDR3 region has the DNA TGTGCCAGCAGTTTGACAGCTTCCTACGAGCAGTACTTC. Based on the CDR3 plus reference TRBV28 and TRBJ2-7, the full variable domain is DVKVTQSSRYLVKRTGEKVFLECVQDMDHENMFWYRQDPGLGLRLIYFSYDVKMKEKGDIPEGYSVSREKKERFSLILESASTNQTSMYLCASSLTASYEQYFGPGTRLTVT.

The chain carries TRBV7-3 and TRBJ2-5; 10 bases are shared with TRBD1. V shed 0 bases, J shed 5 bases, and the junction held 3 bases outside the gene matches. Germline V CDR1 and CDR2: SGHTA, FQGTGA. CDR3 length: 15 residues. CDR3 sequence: CASSLTGQGQETQYF. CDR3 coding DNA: TGTGCCAGCAGCTTAACGGGACAGGGGCAGGAGACCCAGTACTTC.

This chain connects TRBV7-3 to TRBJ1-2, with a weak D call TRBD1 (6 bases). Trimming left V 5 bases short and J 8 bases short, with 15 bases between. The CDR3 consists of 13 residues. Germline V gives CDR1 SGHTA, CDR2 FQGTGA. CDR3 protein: CASSPSGGSGYTF. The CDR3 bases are TGTGCCAGCAGCCCCTCTGGGGGCTCAGGCTACACCTTC.

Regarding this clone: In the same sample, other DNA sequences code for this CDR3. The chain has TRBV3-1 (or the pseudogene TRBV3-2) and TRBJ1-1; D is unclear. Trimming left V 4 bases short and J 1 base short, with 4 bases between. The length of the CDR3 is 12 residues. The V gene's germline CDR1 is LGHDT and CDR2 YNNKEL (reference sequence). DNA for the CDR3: TGTGCCAGCAGCCGAGGGAACACTGAAGCTTTCTTT. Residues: CASSRGNTEAFF.

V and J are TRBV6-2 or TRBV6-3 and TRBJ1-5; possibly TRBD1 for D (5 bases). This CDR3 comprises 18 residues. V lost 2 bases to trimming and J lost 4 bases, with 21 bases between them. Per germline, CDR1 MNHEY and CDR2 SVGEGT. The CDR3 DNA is TGTGCCAGCAGTTACAATTCGTTGGGGCCCAGATCTAATCAGCCCCAGCATTTT. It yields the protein CASSYNSLGPRSNQPQHF.

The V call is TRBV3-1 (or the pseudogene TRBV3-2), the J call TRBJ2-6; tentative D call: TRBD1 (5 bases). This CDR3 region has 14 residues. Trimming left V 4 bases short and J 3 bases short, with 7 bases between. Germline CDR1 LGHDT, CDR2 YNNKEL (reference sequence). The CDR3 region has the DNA TGTGCCAGCAGCCCGGACAATGGGGCCAACGTCCTGACTTTC. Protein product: CASSPDNGANVLTF.

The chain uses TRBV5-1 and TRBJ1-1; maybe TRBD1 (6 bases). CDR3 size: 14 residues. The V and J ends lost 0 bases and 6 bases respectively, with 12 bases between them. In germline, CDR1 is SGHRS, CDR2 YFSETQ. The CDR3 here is CASSLAGDSAEAFF. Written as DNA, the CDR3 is TGCGCCAGCAGCTTGGCAGGGGATTCAGCTGAAGCTTTCTTT.

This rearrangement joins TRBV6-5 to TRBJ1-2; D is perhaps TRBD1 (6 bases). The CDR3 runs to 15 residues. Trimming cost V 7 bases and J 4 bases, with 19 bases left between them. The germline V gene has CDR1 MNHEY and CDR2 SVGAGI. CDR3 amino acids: CASILQGGIGYGYTF. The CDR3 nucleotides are TGTGCCAGCATTCTCCAAGGGGGAATTGGCTATGGCTACACCTTC.

The CDR3 here is CASSLIGGAEAFF. For the CDR3, the DNA is TGTGCCAGCAGTTTAATAGGGGGGGCTGAAGCTTTCTTT. The chain combines TRBV12-3 or TRBV12-4 with TRBJ1-1, with D maybe TRBD1 (6 bases). V lost 2 bases to trimming and J lost 6 bases, with 10 bases between them. The CDR3 runs 13 residues.

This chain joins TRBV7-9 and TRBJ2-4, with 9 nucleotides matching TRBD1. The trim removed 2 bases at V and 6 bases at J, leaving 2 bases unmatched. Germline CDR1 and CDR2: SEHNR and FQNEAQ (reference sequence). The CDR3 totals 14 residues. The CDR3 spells CASSLLGQGNIQYF. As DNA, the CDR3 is TGTGCCAGCAGCTTATTGGGACAGGGAAACATTCAGTACTTC.

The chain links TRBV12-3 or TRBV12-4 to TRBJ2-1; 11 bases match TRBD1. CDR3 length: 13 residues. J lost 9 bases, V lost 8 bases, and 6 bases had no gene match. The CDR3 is CASGGQGAGEQFF. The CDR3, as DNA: TGTGCCAGCGGCGGACAGGGGGCCGGTGAGCAGTTCTTC.

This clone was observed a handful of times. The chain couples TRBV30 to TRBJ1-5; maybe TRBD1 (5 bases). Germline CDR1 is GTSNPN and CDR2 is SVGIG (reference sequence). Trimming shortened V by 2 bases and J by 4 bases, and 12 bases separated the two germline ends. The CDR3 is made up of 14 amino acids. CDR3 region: CAWSLQGTNQPQHF. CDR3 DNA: TGTGCCTGGAGTTTGCAGGGAACTAATCAGCCCCAGCATTTT.

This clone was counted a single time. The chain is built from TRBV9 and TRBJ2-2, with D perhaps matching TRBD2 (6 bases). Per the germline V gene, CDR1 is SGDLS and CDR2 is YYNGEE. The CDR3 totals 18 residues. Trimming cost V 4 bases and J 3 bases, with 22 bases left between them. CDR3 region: CASSPRRGLEGDTGELFF. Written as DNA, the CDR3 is TGTGCCAGCAGCCCTCGGAGGGGCCTAGAGGGCGACACCGGGGAGCTGTTTTTT.

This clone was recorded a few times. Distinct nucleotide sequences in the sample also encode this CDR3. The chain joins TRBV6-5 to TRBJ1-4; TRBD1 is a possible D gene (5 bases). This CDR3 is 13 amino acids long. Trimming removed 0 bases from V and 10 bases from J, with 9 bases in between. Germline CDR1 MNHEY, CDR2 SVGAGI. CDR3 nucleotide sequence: TGTGCCAGCAGTTACTCGAGCGGGGGAAAACTGTTTTTT. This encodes CASSYSSGGKLFF.

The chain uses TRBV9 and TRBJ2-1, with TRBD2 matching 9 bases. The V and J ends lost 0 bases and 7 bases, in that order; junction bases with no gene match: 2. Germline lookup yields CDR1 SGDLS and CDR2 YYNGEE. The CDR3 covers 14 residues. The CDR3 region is CASSVGGGANEQFF. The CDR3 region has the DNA TGTGCCAGCAGCGTAGGCGGGGGGGCAAATGAGCAGTTCTTC.